This T cell receptor beta chain was identified in a study of blood T cell repertoires in COVID-19. Study in general: Acute and convalescent COVID-19 specimens originated in the United States, Italy and Spain. PBMCs, B-cell-depleted T cells, or T cells were the source of the cDNA or gDNA that made up the material.

This CDR3 spans 13 amino acids. V was trimmed by 8 bases and J by 2 bases, leaving 10 bases between them. Sequenced by immunoSEQ multiplex PCR; TCRdb stores in-frame clones only, minus some. Of about 150,000 clones listed, roughly nine tenths are singletons. This TCR derives from a woman aged 55-70 years with active COVID-19. This chain joins TRBV12-3 or TRBV12-4 and TRBJ1-5, with a tentative D call TRBD1 (5 bases). Material for sequencing was peripheral blood. This chain's CDR3 is CASLGEGNQPQHF. The CDR3 DNA is TGTGCCAGCTTGGGGGAGGGCAATCAGCCCCAGCATTTT.